This T cell receptor (beta chain) stems from a study of cytomegalovirus exposure and HLA in healthy donors. To note about this clone: Its antigen is not known.

Profiled with immunoSEQ multiplex PCR; TCRdb holds only in-frame clones, not every one. This sample has 50,000 or so clones; around 94% occur once, and the top ten carry 7.8%. Study-wide results and caveats: Reportedly, diagnosis of cytomegalovirus status by the classifier showed high specificity and sensitivity. In vitro confirmation showed three CMV-associated chains to be CMV antigen specific.

Germline V gene sequence: CDR1 LNHDA, CDR2 SQIVND (reference sequence). The CDR3 is 16 residues long. Trimming took off 3 bases at V and 6 bases at J, with 15 bases between the two ends. The TCR originated in a woman aged 18-30 years in good health and CMV-seropositive. The specimen sequenced was PBMCs. The chain links TRBV19 to TRBJ2-6; tentatively, D is TRBD2 (6 bases). The CDR3 is CASSMRGEVKANVLTF. DNA of the CDR3: TGTGCCAGTAGTATGCGGGGTGAAGTTAAGGCCAACGTCCTGACTTTC.